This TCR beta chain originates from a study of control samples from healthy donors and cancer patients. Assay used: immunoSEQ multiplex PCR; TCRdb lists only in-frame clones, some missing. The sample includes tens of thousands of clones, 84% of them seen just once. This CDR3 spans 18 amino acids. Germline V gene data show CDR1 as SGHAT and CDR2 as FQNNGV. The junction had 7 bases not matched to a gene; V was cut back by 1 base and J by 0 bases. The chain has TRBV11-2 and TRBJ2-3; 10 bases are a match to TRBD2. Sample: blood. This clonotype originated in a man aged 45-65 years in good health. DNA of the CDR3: TGTGCCAGCAGCTTAGGTCCTAGCGGGAGCTATAGCACAGATACGCAGTATTTT. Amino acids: CASSLGPSGSYSTDTQYF.